A single sample is the source of the 26 T cell receptor beta chains below, sequenced in a study of regulatory T cells in long-lasting Graves disease. Arm-PCR of CDR3 regions and iRepertoire HTBI primers were used to build TCR beta libraries. TCRdb redid the calling of the multiplex PCR reads with MiXCR, one entry per CDR3 protein. Of around 420,000 distinct CDR3 sequences listed, roughly 15% were seen once; the top ten hold 22%. Time point indicated: newly diagnosed GD, antithyroid drugs for less than 3 months. RNA isolated from PBMCs was used to make the TCR library. Material: peripheral blood mononuclear cells (PBMCs), obtained at new diagnosis, from a patient treated with antithyroid drugs. The source is a female donor with Graves disease.

Only a few counts were recorded for this clonotype. One base away lies a much larger clone, so this may be a sequencing read error. This chain uses TRBV5-1 with TRBJ1-1; D ambiguous. Germline lookup yields CDR1 SGHRS and CDR2 YFSETQ. The CDR3 has 16 amino acids. For the CDR3, the DNA is TGCGCCAGCAGCCCACAACCGACGGGGATTAACTCTGAAGCTCTCTTT. Its translation: CASSPQPTGINSEALF.

This clonotype was observed at least ten times. The gene calls are TRBV12-3 or TRBV12-4 and TRBJ1-2; 9 bases match TRBD1. Trimming at V came to 4 bases and at J to 5 bases, leaving 2 bases not matched to a gene. CDR3 size: 13 residues. Here the CDR3 reads CASSWDREYGYTF. DNA for the CDR3: TGTGCCAGCAGTTGGGACAGGGAATATGGCTACACCTTC.

This clonotype was observed at least ten times. The CDR3 is CASRTGQGSGNTIYF. The CDR3, as DNA: TGTGCCAGCAGAACCGGACAGGGGTCTGGAAACACCATATATTTT. The gene calls are TRBV12-3 or TRBV12-4 and TRBJ1-3; 9 bases are a match to TRBD1. The CDR3 is 15 amino acids. V shed 6 bases and J 1 base; nucleotides not matched to a gene: 4.

This clonotype occurred a few times. The CDR3 region has the DNA TGCAGTGCTAGAGAAGTTGGCAGGGACCTTCCGAACACTGAAGCTTTCTTT. This gives the protein CSAREVGRDLPNTEAFF. The chain has TRBV20-1 and TRBJ1-1; possibly TRBD1 for D (5 bases). This CDR3 contains 17 residues. The ends were cut back, 0 bases at V and 1 base at J, with 18 bases in the middle. CDR1 DFQATT and CDR2 SNEGSKA come from the germline V gene (reference sequence).

Concerning this clonotype: This may stem from a read error, because a much larger clone lies one nucleotide away. The chain recombines TRBV6-1 with TRBJ2-5; 13 bases align to TRBD2. The J call is uncertain, as TRBJ2-1 better fits the DNA end. CDR1 is MNHNS, CDR2 SASEGT, per germline. The CDR3 runs to 18 residues. This chain's CDR3 is CASRRTSGGFRVYNEQFF. The CDR3 DNA follows: TGTGCCAGCCGCCGGACTAGCGGGGGCTTCAGGGTATACAATGAGCAGTTCTTC.

This clonotype was seen more than once but under ten times. This rearrangement joins TRBV20-1 to TRBJ1-1, with TRBD1 matching 8 bases. Germline assignment: CDR1 DFQATT and CDR2 SNEGSKA (reference sequence). V lost 5 bases, J lost 0 bases, and 8 bases stayed unmatched. The CDR3 runs 15 residues. For the CDR3, the DNA is TGCAGTGCTCTCGACAGGGGATCTATGAACACTGAAGCTTTCTTT. The encoded protein is CSALDRGSMNTEAFF.

The chain has TRBV29-1 and TRBJ1-2; D call uncertain. CDR1 and CDR2 (germline): SQVTM, ANQGSEA. This CDR3 contains 12 residues. The V end lost 2 bases, the J end lost 0 bases, and 4 bases lay between the germline ends. CDR3 amino acids: CSVELPNYGYTF. The CDR3 DNA reads as TGCAGCGTTGAATTGCCTAACTATGGCTACACCTTC.

This clonotype was counted many times. V is TRBV5-8 and J is TRBJ1-2; no clear D gene. The V end was cut by 7 bases, the J end by 4 bases, with 11 bases between. Germline CDR1 reads SGHTS; CDR2 reads YDEGEE. The length of the CDR3 is 12 residues. CDR3 coding DNA: TGTGCCAGCGTCGGCAGCGGCTATGGCTACACCTTC. Translation gives CASVGSGYGYTF.

This clonotype was seen once. The rearrangement joins TRBV11-2 to TRBJ2-3; a weak D match, TRBD2 (6 bases). The CDR3 sequence is 15 residues long. V was cut by 3 bases and J by 0 bases, with 10 bases left in between. CDR1 and CDR2 from the germline V gene are SGHAT and FQNNGV. The CDR3 is CASSFGLFSTDTQYF. In DNA form, the CDR3 reads TGTGCCAGCAGCTTCGGACTATTCAGCACAGATACGCAGTATTTT.

This clonotype has just a few counts. The chain employs TRBV7-9 and TRBJ2-5; possibly TRBD1 for D (6 bases). CDR1 is SEHNR and CDR2 is FQNEAQ in the germline V gene (reference sequence). The CDR3 has 16 amino acids. V lost 1 base, J lost 1 base, and 13 bases lay in between. The CDR3 DNA is TGTGCCAGCAGCTTAGAGGCAGGGGCCATCCAAGAGACCCAGTACTTC. This encodes CASSLEAGAIQETQYF.

The rearrangement links TRBV10-3 to TRBJ2-6; D is undetermined. V shed 9 bases and J shed 0 bases, with 12 bases lying between them. Germline assignment: CDR1 ENHRY and CDR2 SYGVKD. CDR3 length: 15 amino acids. The CDR3 region has the DNA TGTGCCATTGGAAAAATTAGCTCTGGGGCCAACGTCCTGACTTTC. This sequence encodes CAIGKISSGANVLTF.

This clonotype was seen a few times. This chain joins TRBV3-1 and TRBJ2-2; maybe TRBD2 (5 bases). In germline, CDR1 is LGHDT, CDR2 YNNKEL (reference sequence). The germline V and J ends were trimmed by 2 bases and 5 bases, with 21 bases remaining between them. The CDR3 runs 18 residues. As DNA, the CDR3 is TGTGCCAGCAGCCAAAATTTGTTTCGAGCGGAAGGGACCGGGGAGCTGTTTTTT. Protein product: CASSQNLFRAEGTGELFF.

Worth noting for this clonotype: This may be a read error, as it is one base from a much larger clone. The chain carries TRBV20-1 and TRBJ2-1; TRBD2 matches at 8 bases. The CDR3 runs to 15 residues. Losses at the gene ends were 6 bases for V and 6 bases for J; bases not matched to a gene: 13. Per germline, CDR1 DFQATT and CDR2 SNEGSKA (reference sequence). The CDR3 reads CSANFGAGDSNEQFF. The DNA of the CDR3 is TGCAGTGCAAACTTTGGAGCGGGAGATTCCAATGAGCAGTTCTTC.

This clonotype was seen at least ten times. This chain uses TRBV6-1 with TRBJ1-2; no definite D call. Trimming took off 7 bases at V and 8 bases at J, with 26 bases between the two ends. CDR1 and CDR2 (germline): MNHNS, SASEGT. This CDR3 contains 16 residues. The CDR3 protein is CASIDLQSGVPPGYTF. In DNA form, the CDR3 reads TGTGCCAGCATCGATTTGCAGTCCGGGGTCCCGCCGGGCTACACCTTC.

The chain has TRBV4-3 and TRBJ2-2; TRBD2 is a possible D gene (7 bases). Germline CDR1 and CDR2: LGHNA and YSLEER. The CDR3 has 17 amino acids. Trimming shortened V by 1 base and J by 6 bases, and 18 bases separated the two germline ends. The CDR3 DNA follows: TGCGCCAGCAGCCAAGGGCGACAGGCGGGGGTCTCCGGGGAGCTGTTTTTT. Its translation is CASSQGRQAGVSGELFF.

This clonotype was found many times. V gene TRBV7-2 combines with J gene TRBJ2-7; weak D call: TRBD2 (8 bases). Trimming cost V 5 bases and J 4 bases, with 18 bases left between them. Germline V lookup: CDR1 SGHTA, CDR2 FQGNSA. This CDR3 is built from 15 residues. CDR3 loop: CASSLREGASYEQYF. The CDR3, as DNA: TGTGCCAGCAGCCTTCGGGAGGGGGCAAGTTACGAGCAGTACTTC.

This clonotype has at least ten counts. The rearrangement links TRBV9 to TRBJ2-5, with D possibly TRBD1 on 6 matching bases. Germline lookup yields CDR1 SGDLS and CDR2 YYNGEE. The CDR3 is made up of 15 amino acids. V lost 0 bases to trimming and J lost 2 bases, with 11 bases between them. The CDR3 nucleotides read TGTGCCAGCAGCGTAGATGGGACACCTCAAGAGACCCAGTACTTC. This translates into CASSVDGTPQETQYF.

In its sample, this clonotype was seen many times. The chain uses TRBV5-5 and TRBJ2-5; no reliable D call. Germline V gene lookup returns CDR1 SGHKS and CDR2 YYEKEE (reference sequence). Between the trimmed V and J ends, which lost 5 bases and 3 bases, there was a span of 14 bases. The CDR3 runs to 14 residues. The CDR3 region is CASRTRVSEETQYF. CDR3 DNA: TGTGCCAGCAGGACCCGGGTTTCGGAAGAGACCCAGTACTTC.

This clonotype occurred many times. The gene calls are TRBV30 and TRBJ2-7; 8 bases agree with TRBD2. The CDR3 is 12 residues long. The V segment lost 4 bases and the J segment 3 bases; nucleotides outside the gene matches: 2. Germline CDR1 reads GTSNPN; CDR2 reads SVGIG (reference sequence). CDR3 sequence: CAWKRGIYEQYF. Written as DNA, the CDR3 is TGTGCCTGGAAGCGGGGGATCTACGAGCAGTACTTC.

This chain links TRBV3-1 with TRBJ1-1; unclear D gene. This CDR3 region has 17 residues. Germline V gene data show CDR1 as LGHDT and CDR2 as YNNKEL (reference sequence). V was trimmed by 8 bases and J by 6 bases, leaving 28 bases between them. The CDR3 here is CASSPQNVVGRFAEAFF. DNA for the CDR3: TGTGCCAGCTCACCACAGAACGTTGTAGGCAGATTCGCTGAAGCTTTCTTT.

This clonotype has a count of ten or more. V is TRBV12-3 or TRBV12-4 and J is TRBJ1-5; the D is unclear. Deletions cut 2 bases from V and 4 bases from J, with 12 bases between. This CDR3 has 15 residues. This CDR3 reads CASSLLRSQNQPQHF. For the CDR3, the DNA is TGTGCCAGCAGTTTACTCAGGTCACAAAATCAGCCCCAGCATTTT.

This clonotype was observed a few times. The rearrangement joins TRBV10-3 to TRBJ2-2, with D unclear. This CDR3 has 13 residues. Germline V gene lookup returns CDR1 ENHRY and CDR2 SYGVKD. V lost 3 bases to trimming and J lost 6 bases, with 8 bases between them. As DNA, the CDR3 is TGTGCCATCAGTGACCCGGTTCCCGGGGAGCTGTTTTTT. Translated, it gives CAISDPVPGELFF.

This clonotype was counted at least ten times. The chain employs TRBV5-6 and TRBJ2-3; D call uncertain. There are 13 residues in the CDR3. V lost 0 bases and J 4 bases, leaving 6 bases between the germline ends. From germline, CDR1 is SGHDT and CDR2 YYEEEE. The CDR3 here is CASSLEPPDTQYF. DNA for the CDR3: TGTGCCAGCAGCTTGGAACCCCCAGATACGCAGTATTTT.

In its sample, this clonotype was seen many times. The chain recombines TRBV6-2 or TRBV6-3 with TRBJ1-2; a possible D gene is TRBD1 (6 bases). V lost 2 bases and J 8 bases, leaving 24 bases between the germline ends. The CDR3 consists of 17 residues. CDR1 is MNHEY and CDR2 is SVGEGT in the germline V gene. The DNA for the CDR3 is TGTGCCAGCAGTTACGGGACTGGGCAGGGGAAAGTTCTAGGCTACACCTTC. Amino acids: CASSYGTGQGKVLGYTF.

This CDR3 is CASSRQGSSGQPQHF. The CDR3 region has the DNA TGTGCCAGTAGTAGACAGGGTTCGTCTGGTCAGCCCCAGCATTTT. The V call is TRBV19, the J call TRBJ1-5; 7 bases align to TRBD1. The junction had 9 bases not matched to a gene; V was cut back by 4 bases and J by 6 bases. This CDR3 has 15 amino acids. Germline loops: CDR1 LNHDA, CDR2 SQIVND (reference sequence).

This clonotype was picked up many times. The rearrangement uses TRBV12-3 or TRBV12-4 and TRBJ1-4, with D unclear. With 3 bases removed from V and 8 bases from J, the gap between germline ends came to 16 bases. The CDR3 contains 15 residues. This CDR3 is CASSFGVRSAEKLFF. The CDR3 DNA is TGTGCCAGCAGTTTTGGGGTTAGATCGGCGGAAAAACTGTTTTTT.